This TCR beta chain comes out of a study of CDR3 diversity in severe acne. The CDR3 spans 15 residues. The germline V and J ends were trimmed by 5 bases and 4 bases, with 12 bases remaining between them. TCRdb re-analysed the PCR reads in MiXCR, keeping a single row per CDR3 protein. Of over 90,000 distinct CDR3 sequences in the sample, around 56% were seen once. This chain joins TRBV12-3 or TRBV12-4 and TRBJ2-6, with a weak D call TRBD2 (5 bases). The receptor's source is a male donor with acne. The sample comprised blood. The CDR3 sequence: CASSDTGLGANVLTF. The CDR3 DNA sequence: TGTGCCAGCAGTGACACGGGATTGGGGGCCAACGTCCTGACTTTC.